Shown below are 17 T cell receptor beta chains from a single sample sequenced in a study of shared clonotypes between healthy human individuals. Sequencing was performed with immunoSEQ multiplex PCR; in TCRdb, only in-frame clones are kept and a portion is missing. The sample contains fewer than 600,000 clones, roughly four fifths of which appear only once. Sequenced: PBMCs. The receptor set was obtained from a middle-aged woman in good health. Some clones in this sample may be carry-over from other donors' samples.

This clone has a single count. The gene calls are TRBV4-3 and TRBJ1-1; 9 bases are a match to TRBD1. The V segment lost 0 bases and the J segment 5 bases; nucleotides outside the gene matches: 7. The CDR3 runs to 16 residues. CDR1 and CDR2 (germline): LGHNA, YSLEER. The chain's CDR3 is CASSQEWGTGSTEAFF. In DNA, the CDR3 is TGCGCCAGCAGCCAAGAGTGGGGGACAGGGAGTACTGAAGCTTTCTTT.

This clone has only a few counts. The rearrangement uses TRBV28 and TRBJ2-5; D gene unclear. The DNA end favors TRBJ2-7, so the J call may be wrong. Germline CDR1 is MDHEN and CDR2 is SYDVKM. The CDR3 runs to 13 residues. The CDR3 region has the DNA TGTGCCAGCCGACTTTGGAGCTCCTACGAGCAGTACTTC. As protein: CASRLWSSYEQYF.

The V call is TRBV6-1, the J call TRBJ2-7; D is possibly TRBD2 (6 bases). Germline V CDR1 and CDR2: MNHNS, SASEGT. This CDR3 has 14 residues. V shed 1 base and J shed 0 bases, with 7 bases lying between them. The CDR3, as DNA: TGTGCCAGCAGTGAAGTAGCGGACTCCTACGAGCAGTACTTC. Residues: CASSEVADSYEQYF.

V gene TRBV7-2 combines with J gene TRBJ2-7; 10 bases align to TRBD2. This CDR3 contains 17 residues. The V gene's germline CDR1 is SGHTA and CDR2 FQGNSA. The V segment lost 1 base and the J segment 7 bases; nucleotides outside the gene matches: 13. The CDR3 reads CASSLVWLAGEAGEQYF. In DNA, the CDR3 is TGTGCCAGCAGCTTAGTGTGGCTAGCGGGAGAGGCAGGAGAGCAGTACTTC.

The rearrangement joins TRBV28 to TRBJ1-2; D not resolved. CDR3 length equals 12 residues. Germline CDR1 MDHEN, CDR2 SYDVKM. Trimming removed 6 bases at V and 4 bases at J, with 9 bases between. The DNA of the CDR3 is TGTGCCAGCAGCCTCGACGGCTATGGCTACACCTTC. Translating it yields CASSLDGYGYTF.

This chain connects TRBV19 to TRBJ1-4; D is uncertain. The germline gives CDR1 LNHDA, CDR2 SQIVND (reference sequence). The germline V and J ends were trimmed by 6 bases and 5 bases, with 16 bases remaining between them. This CDR3 contains 15 residues. Here the CDR3 reads CASRSSDPANEKLFF. The CDR3, as DNA: TGTGCCAGTAGATCCTCGGACCCCGCGAATGAAAAACTGTTTTTT.

As concerns this clone: With a much larger clone just one base away, this may be a read error. V is TRBV4-1 and J is TRBJ2-5, with TRBD1 identical over 8 bases. The CDR3 extends over 15 amino acids. Germline V lookup: CDR1 MGHRA, CDR2 YSYEKL. CDR3 nucleotides: TGCGCCAGCAGGCGCACAGGGGGTAAGGGTTCACCCCTCCACTTC. It is translated as CASRRTGGKGSPLHF.

The rearrangement links TRBV2 to TRBJ1-2, with 7 bases aligning to TRBD1. In germline, CDR1 is SNHLY, CDR2 FYNNEI. V gave up 2 bases and J gave up 6 bases; unmatched junction bases: 15. The CDR3 loop spans 17 amino acids. CDR3 sequence: CASSEFEGGRGLDGYTF. CDR3 sequence (DNA): TGTGCCAGCAGTGAATTCGAAGGGGGCAGGGGCCTCGATGGCTACACCTTC. Full variable domain (outside the CDR3, taken from reference TRBV2 and TRBJ1-2): EPEVTQTPSHQVTQMGQEVILRCVPISNHLYFYWYRQILGQKVEFLVSFYNNEISEKSEIFDDQFSVERPDGSNFTLKIRSTKLEDSAMYFCASSEFEGGRGLDGYTFGSGTRLTVV.

This clone was recorded once. Other DNA sequences within the sample encode an identical CDR3. V is TRBV5-1 and J is TRBJ2-5; D tentatively fits TRBD1 or TRBD2 (5 bases each). CDR1 and CDR2 from the germline V gene are SGHRS and YFSETQ. There are 13 residues in the CDR3. V was cut by 4 bases and J by 1 base, with 8 bases left in between. The CDR3 sequence: CASSLGTQETQYF. The CDR3 DNA is TGCGCCAGCAGCCTCGGGACCCAAGAGACCCAGTACTTC. Using reference TRBV5-1 and TRBJ2-5 for the parts outside the CDR3, the full variable domain is KAGVTQTPRYLIKTRGQQVTLSCSPISGHRSVSWYQQTPGQGLQFLFEYFSETQRNKGNFPGRFSGRQFSNSRSEMNVSTLELGDSALYLCASSLGTQETQYFGPGTRLLVL.

As for this clone: A far larger clone is a single base away, which makes a read error likely. The chain's CDR3 is CASMSTGGRQTQHF. CDR3 in DNA: TGTGCCAGCATGTCTACAGGGGGCCGACAGACCCAGCATTTT. The rearrangement joins TRBV2 to TRBJ1-5, with 9 bases fitting TRBD1. This CDR3 is built from 14 residues. Trimming cost V 7 bases and J 11 bases; bases outside gene matches: 12. From germline, CDR1 is SNHLY and CDR2 FYNNEI.

The chain combines TRBV5-6 with TRBJ2-3; D gene unclear. Trimming shortened V by 4 bases and J by 1 base, and 10 bases separated the two germline ends. Germline loops: CDR1 SGHDT, CDR2 YYEEEE. The CDR3 is made up of 14 amino acids. The CDR3 loop reads CASSLNFGTDTQYF. The CDR3 coding sequence is TGTGCCAGCAGCCTCAACTTTGGCACAGATACGCAGTATTTT.

This clone was detected only a few times. This chain uses TRBV7-8 with TRBJ1-1; D is ambiguous. The germline CDR1 and CDR2 sequences are SGHVS and FQNEAQ. The V and J ends lost 2 bases and 6 bases respectively, with 13 bases between them. The CDR3 length is 14 residues. CDR3 nucleotide sequence: TGTGCCAGCAGCTTATGGGGAACGGCGGCTGAAGCTTTCTTT. This translates into CASSLWGTAAEAFF.

The chain employs TRBV21-1 and TRBJ2-7; the tabulated D call, TRBD2, remains unverified against the DNA. TRBV21-1 is deemed a pseudogene. The CDR3 has 15 amino acids. The CDR3 here is CARPLGLAGVPEQYF. In nucleotides, the CDR3 is TGTGCCAGGCCCCTCGGACTAGCGGGAGTCCCCGAGCAGTACTTC.

A word on this clone: Within the sample, other DNA sequences also encode this same CDR3. The chain links TRBV7-2 to TRBJ2-1; 12 positions match TRBD2. V was clipped by 5 bases and J by 7 bases; unmatched bases: 9. The germline gives CDR1 SGHTA, CDR2 FQGNSA. CDR3 length: 16 residues. In DNA form, the CDR3 reads TGTGCCAGCAGCCCACGACTAGCGGGAGTCAGAAATGAGCAGTTCTTC. Its translation: CASSPRLAGVRNEQFF.

CDR3 nucleotides: TGCGCCAGCAGTGAGCGAGTCGGCTACCCAGGGGAGCAGTTCTTC. Translation gives CASSERVGYPGEQFF. The chain carries TRBV10-1 and TRBJ2-1, with D perhaps matching TRBD1 (5 bases). V was trimmed by 2 bases and J by 10 bases, leaving 18 bases between them. The CDR3 contains 15 residues. CDR1 and CDR2 from the germline V gene are WNHNN and SYGVQD (reference sequence).

This clone has just one count. The rearrangement uses TRBV19 and TRBJ1-5, with D perhaps matching TRBD1 (5 bases). The length of the CDR3 is 13 residues. Germline loops: CDR1 LNHDA, CDR2 SQIVND (reference sequence). The V gene lost 3 bases and the J gene lost 11 bases, with 14 bases spanning the gap. The CDR3 sequence: CASSIERGEAQHF. CDR3 in DNA: TGTGCCAGTAGTATCGAGCGGGGGGAAGCCCAGCATTTT.

The chain uses TRBV7-9 and TRBJ2-1, with TRBD2 identical over 10 bases. Per the germline V gene, CDR1 is SEHNR and CDR2 is FQNEAQ (reference sequence). The ends lost 2 bases at V and 8 bases at J; junction bases unmatched: 12. This CDR3 has 17 amino acids. The CDR3: CASSLRDPGLARYEQFF. CDR3 nucleotides: TGTGCCAGCAGCTTAAGGGACCCGGGACTAGCGCGATATGAGCAGTTCTTC.